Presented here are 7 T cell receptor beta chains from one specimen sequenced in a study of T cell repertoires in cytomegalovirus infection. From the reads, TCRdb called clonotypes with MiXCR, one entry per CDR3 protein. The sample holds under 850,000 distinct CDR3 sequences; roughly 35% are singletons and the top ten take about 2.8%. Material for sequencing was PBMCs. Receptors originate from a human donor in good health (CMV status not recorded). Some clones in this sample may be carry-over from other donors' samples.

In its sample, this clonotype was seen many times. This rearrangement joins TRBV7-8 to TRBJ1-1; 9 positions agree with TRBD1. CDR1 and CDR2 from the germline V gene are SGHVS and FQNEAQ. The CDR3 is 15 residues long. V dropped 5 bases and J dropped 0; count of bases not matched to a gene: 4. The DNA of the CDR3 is TGTGCCAGCAGCAAACAGGGGGCCGTGAACACTGAAGCTTTCTTT. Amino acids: CASSKQGAVNTEAFF. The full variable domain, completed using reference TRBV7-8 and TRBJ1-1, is GAGVSQSPRYKVAKRGQDVALRCDPISGHVSLFWYQQALGQGPEFLTYFQNEAQLDKSGLPSDRFFAERPEGSVSTLKIQRTQQEDSAVYLCASSKQGAVNTEAFFGQGTRLTVV.

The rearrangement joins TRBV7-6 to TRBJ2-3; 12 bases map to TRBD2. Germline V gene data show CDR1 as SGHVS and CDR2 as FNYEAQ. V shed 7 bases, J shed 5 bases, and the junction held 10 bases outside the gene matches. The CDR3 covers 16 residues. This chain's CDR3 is CASNEPSGGAGDTQYF. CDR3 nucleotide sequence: TGTGCCAGCAACGAACCTAGCGGGGGGGCAGGAGATACGCAGTATTTT.

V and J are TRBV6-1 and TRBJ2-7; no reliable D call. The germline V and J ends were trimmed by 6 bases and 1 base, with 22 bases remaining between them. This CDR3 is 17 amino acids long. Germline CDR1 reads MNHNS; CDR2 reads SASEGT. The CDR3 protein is CASSPIMSSWHSYEQYF. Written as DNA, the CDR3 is TGTGCCAGCAGCCCAATAATGAGTAGCTGGCATTCCTACGAGCAGTACTTC.

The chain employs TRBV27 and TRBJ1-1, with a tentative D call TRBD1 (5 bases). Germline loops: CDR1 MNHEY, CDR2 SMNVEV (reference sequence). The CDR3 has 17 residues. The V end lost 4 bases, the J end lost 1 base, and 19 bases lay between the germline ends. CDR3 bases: TGTGCCAGCAGTTCCGTCCCGGGACGTTTTTCGAACACTGAAGCTTTCTTT. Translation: CASSSVPGRFSNTEAFF.

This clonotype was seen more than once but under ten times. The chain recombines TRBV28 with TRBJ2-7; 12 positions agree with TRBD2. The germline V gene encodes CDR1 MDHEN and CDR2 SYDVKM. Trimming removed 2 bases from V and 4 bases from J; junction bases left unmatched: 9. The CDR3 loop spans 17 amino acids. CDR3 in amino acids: CASSLTFLAGGTYEQYF. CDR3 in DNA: TGTGCCAGCAGTTTAACTTTTCTAGCGGGGGGGACATACGAGCAGTACTTC.

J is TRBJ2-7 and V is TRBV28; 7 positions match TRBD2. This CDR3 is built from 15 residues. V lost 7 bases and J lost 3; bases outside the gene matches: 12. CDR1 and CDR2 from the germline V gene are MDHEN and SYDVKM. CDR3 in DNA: TGTGCCAGCAAGCTTGGCGGGGGAGAAAGCTACGAGCAGTACTTC. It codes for CASKLGGGESYEQYF.

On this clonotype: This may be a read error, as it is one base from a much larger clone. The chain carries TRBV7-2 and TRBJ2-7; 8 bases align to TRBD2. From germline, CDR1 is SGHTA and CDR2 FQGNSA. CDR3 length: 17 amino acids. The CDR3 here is CASSAGVLAGPSYEPYF. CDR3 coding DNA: TGTGCCAGCAGCGCCGGCGTGCTAGCGGGCCCGTCCTACGAGCCGTACTTC.